Detailed here is one T cell receptor beta chain. Its specificity is not known. The data are from a study of cytomegalovirus exposure and HLA in healthy donors. Overall study context: Researchers found that approximately 85% of a few hundred genotyped donors fell within the Caucasian-associated ancestry cluster. Whole-study results and caveats: Later genetic work tied a missense DCLRE1C variant to beta-chain V and J trimming.

PCR amplification relied on 60 Vbeta primers (plus 13 Jbeta primers). Clones were sequenced by immunoSEQ multiplex PCR, and TCRdb holds only the in-frame ones, with some missing. The sample records 160,000 or so clones, 70% to 85% being singletons. This CDR3 has 14 amino acids. CDR1 is SGHNT and CDR2 is YYREEE in the germline V gene (reference sequence). Sequenced: PBMCs. The source is a male donor in good health and CMV-seronegative. V gene TRBV5-4 combines with J gene TRBJ2-5, with D possibly matching TRBD1 (6 bases). The J call could be wrong; TRBJ2-7 is a better fit for the DNA end. CDR3 sequence: CASSLQGSPYEQYF. The CDR3 coding sequence is TGTGCCAGCAGCCTACAGGGTTCGCCCTACGAGCAGTACTTC.